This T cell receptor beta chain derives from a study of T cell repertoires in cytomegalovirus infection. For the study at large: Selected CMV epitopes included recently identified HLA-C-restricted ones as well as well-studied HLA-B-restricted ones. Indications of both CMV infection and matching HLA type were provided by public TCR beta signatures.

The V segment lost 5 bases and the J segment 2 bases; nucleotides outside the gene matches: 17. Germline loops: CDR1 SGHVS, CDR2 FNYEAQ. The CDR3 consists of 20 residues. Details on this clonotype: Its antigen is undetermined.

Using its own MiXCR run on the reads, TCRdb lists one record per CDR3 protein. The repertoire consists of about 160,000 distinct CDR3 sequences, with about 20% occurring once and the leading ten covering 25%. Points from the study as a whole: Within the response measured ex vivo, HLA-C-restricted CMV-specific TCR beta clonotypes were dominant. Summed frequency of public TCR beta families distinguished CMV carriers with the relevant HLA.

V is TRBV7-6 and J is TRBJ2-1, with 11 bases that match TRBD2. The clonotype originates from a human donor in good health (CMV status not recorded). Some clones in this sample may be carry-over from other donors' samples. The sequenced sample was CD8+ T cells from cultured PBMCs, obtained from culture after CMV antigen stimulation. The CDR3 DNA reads TGTGCCAGCAGCCTAGGAAGGGCTAGCGGGGGGCCTAATCCCTACAATGAGCAGTTCTTC. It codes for CASSLGRASGGPNPYNEQFF.